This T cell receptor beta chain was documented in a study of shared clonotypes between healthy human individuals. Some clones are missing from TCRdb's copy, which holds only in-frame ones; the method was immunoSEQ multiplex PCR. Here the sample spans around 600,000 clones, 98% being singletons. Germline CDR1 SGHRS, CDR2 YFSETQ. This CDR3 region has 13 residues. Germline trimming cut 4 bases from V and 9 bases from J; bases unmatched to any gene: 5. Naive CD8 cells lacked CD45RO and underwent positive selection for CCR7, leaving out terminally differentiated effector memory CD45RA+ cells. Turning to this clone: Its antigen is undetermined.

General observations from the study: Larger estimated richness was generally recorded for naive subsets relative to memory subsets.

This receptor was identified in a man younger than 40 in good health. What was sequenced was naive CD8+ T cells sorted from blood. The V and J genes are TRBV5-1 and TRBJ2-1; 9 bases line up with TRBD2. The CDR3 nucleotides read TGCGCCAGCAGCCCTAGCGGGACGCGTGAGCAGTTCTTC. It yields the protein CASSPSGTREQFF.